This T cell receptor beta chain was recorded in a study of T cell responses to AZD1222 COVID-19 vaccine. Findings and limits, study-wide: Spike-spanning, vaccine-associated CD4 TCRs were dominant at 160-218 and 743-854.

Trimming removed 2 bases at V and 0 bases at J, with 25 bases between. The germline V gene encodes CDR1 GTSNPN and CDR2 SVGIG (reference sequence). The CDR3 has 19 residues. Sequenced by immunoSEQ multiplex PCR; TCRdb stores in-frame clones only, minus some. The table lists approximately 70,000 clones, 80% to 85% of them singletons, with over 8% in the top ten. In the case of this clone: Its antigen is undetermined.

The chain joins TRBV30 to TRBJ1-2, with D unresolved. This TCR was recovered from an adult in good health. Material: peripheral blood, obtained on day 0 of AZD1222 vaccination. The DNA of the CDR3 is TGTGCCTGGAGTTCGTATTATTGGACTGCAAAAAGTACTAACTATGGCTACACCTTC. This translates into CAWSSYYWTAKSTNYGYTF.